This T cell receptor (beta chain) was sequenced for a study of blood T cell repertoires in COVID-19. This CDR3 has 15 amino acids. The germline CDR1 and CDR2 sequences are SGHRS and YFSETQ. The ends were cut back, 3 bases at V and 3 bases at J, with 15 bases in the middle. Per the original data handling: Reference gene primer amplification gave nucleated cell count estimates. Sequencing was performed with immunoSEQ multiplex PCR; in TCRdb, only in-frame clones are kept and a portion is missing. V and J calls and clone size are as listed in that table; D and trimming were resolved from the DNA. The sample includes approximately 180,000 clones, 81% seen only once; the top ten take around 10%.

The sequenced sample consisted of peripheral blood. The origin of this receptor is a woman older than 75 with COVID-19, enrolled during active disease. The rearrangement uses TRBV5-1 and TRBJ1-1; D uncertain. The CDR3 here is CASSSGPDSHTEAFF. The DNA for the CDR3 is TGCGCCAGCAGCTCCGGCCCTGACTCTCACACTGAAGCTTTCTTT.